This is a list of T cell receptor beta chains from one sample in a study of T cell responses to AZD1222 COVID-19 vaccine. Method: immunoSEQ multiplex PCR; TCRdb's copy keeps in-frame clones and lacks some. The table includes 70,000 to 95,000 clones, 85% to 90% detected once. The specimen comprised peripheral blood, sampled 28 days after the second AZD1222 dose. These receptors were obtained from an adult who received the AZD1222 COVID-19 vaccine. Both conserved end residues are part of each CDR3. The D gene is left open where the match is weak. Expanded clones get a size class; other rows say once, few or many, or leave the size out.

CDR3 DNA	CDR3 protein	V gene	clone size	D gene	J gene	CDR3 length
TGTGCCAGCAGTACCAGGATTGGGGCCAACGTCCTGACTTTC	CASSTRIGANVLTF	TRBV6-5	-	-	TRBJ2-6	14
TGTGCCAGCTCACCAGGGGGACTTGGAAACACCATATATTTT	CASSPGGLGNTIYF	TRBV18	once	-	TRBJ1-3	14
TGTGCCAGCAGTTGGCAGGGGGAGGATGGCTACACCTTC	CASSWQGEDGYTF	TRBV12-3/TRBV12-4	-	TRBD1	TRBJ1-2	13
TGTGCCAGCAGCGTACCCCCTGGGACAGGGGCCACCTCCCCAGCTTTCTTT	CASSVPPGTGATSPAFF	TRBV9	few	TRBD1	TRBJ1-1	17
TGTGCCAGTGCCCTAGCGGGGGGGCCGGCCGGGGAGCTGTTTTTT	CASALAGGPAGELFF	TRBV19	-	TRBD2	TRBJ2-2	15
TGTGCCAGCAGTTACTTGGGCGACGGTAATGAAAAACTGTTTTTT	CASSYLGDGNEKLFF	TRBV6-5	once	-	TRBJ1-4	15
TGTGCCAGCAGCTCCCAGGGCAGGGGTGGTTCACCCCTCCACTTT	CASSSQGRGGSPLHF	TRBV3-1/TRBV3-2	-	-	TRBJ1-6	15
TGTGCCAGCAGCGGCACCATCTCACCCTATGGCTACACCTTC	CASSGTISPYGYTF	TRBV14	-	-	TRBJ1-2	14
TGTGCCAGCAGCTCGGCCCATAATGAAAAACTGTTTTTT	CASSSAHNEKLFF	TRBV5-5	once	-	TRBJ1-4	13
TGTGCCAGCAGCACCGGACAGGGGGCATACTCTGGGGCCAACGTCCTGACTTTC	CASSTGQGAYSGANVLTF	TRBV3-1/TRBV3-2	once	TRBD1	TRBJ2-6	18
TGTGCCAGCAGCCCACCGGGGCCGTACAGCTCCTACGAGCAGTACTTC	CASSPPGPYSSYEQYF	TRBV7-9	-	-	TRBJ2-7	16
TGTGCCAGCAGTTACTCGGGGAGCGACTATGGCTACACCTTC	CASSYSGSDYGYTF	TRBV6-5	-	-	TRBJ1-2	14
TGCGCCAGCAGACCGCCCGAGATGAACACTGAAGCTTTCTTT	CASRPPEMNTEAFF	TRBV4-1	-	-	TRBJ1-1	14
TGTGCCAGCTCACTTCGACCAGGGCAGCTGACTGGGGCCAACGTCCTGACTTTC	CASSLRPGQLTGANVLTF	TRBV18	-	-	TRBJ2-6	18
TGTGCCAGCAGGTCTCCGATGCGGGGGCGCTCCTACGAGCAGTACTTC	CASRSPMRGRSYEQYF	TRBV27	-	-	TRBJ2-7	16
TGTGCCTGGAGTGGGGGGACAGCTATCAATCAGCCCCAGCATTTT	CAWSGGTAINQPQHF	TRBV30	-	TRBD1	TRBJ1-5	15
TGTGCCAGCAGTGACCCTAGCGGGCGAAAGACCGATACGCAGTATTTT	CASSDPSGRKTDTQYF	TRBV6-2/TRBV6-3	-	TRBD2	TRBJ2-3	16
TGTGCCAGCAGTTGGGCAGCTTCCTACGAGCAGTACTTC	CASSWAASYEQYF	TRBV6-2/TRBV6-3	-	-	TRBJ2-7	13
TGTGCCAGCACCCTGACCTCACCCCACACAGATACGCAGTATTTT	CASTLTSPHTDTQYF	TRBV7-9	once	-	TRBJ2-3	15
TGTGCCAGCAGTCAACGGACAGCAACCCATCAGCCCCAGCATTTT	CASSQRTATHQPQHF	TRBV2	-	-	TRBJ1-5	15